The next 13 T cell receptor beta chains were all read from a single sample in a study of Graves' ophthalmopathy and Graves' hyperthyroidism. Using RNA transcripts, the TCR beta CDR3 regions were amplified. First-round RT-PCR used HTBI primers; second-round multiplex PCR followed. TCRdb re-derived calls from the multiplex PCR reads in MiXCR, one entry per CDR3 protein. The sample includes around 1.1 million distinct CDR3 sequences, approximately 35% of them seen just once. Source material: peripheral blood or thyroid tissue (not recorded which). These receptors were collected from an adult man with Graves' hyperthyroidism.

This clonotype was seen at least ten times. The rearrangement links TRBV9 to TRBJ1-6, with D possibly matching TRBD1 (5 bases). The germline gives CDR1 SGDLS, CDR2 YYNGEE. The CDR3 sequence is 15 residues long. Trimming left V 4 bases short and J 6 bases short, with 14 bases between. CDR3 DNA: TGTGCCAGCAGCCCCGGGGGAGGCGGTAATTCACCCCTCCACTTT. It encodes CASSPGGGGNSPLHF. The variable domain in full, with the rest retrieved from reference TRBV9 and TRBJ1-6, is DSGVTQTPKHLITATGQRVTLRCSPRSGDLSVYWYQQSLDQGLQFLIQYYNGEERAKGNILERFSAQQFPDLHSELNLSSLELGDSALYFCASSPGGGGNSPLHFGNGTRLTVT.

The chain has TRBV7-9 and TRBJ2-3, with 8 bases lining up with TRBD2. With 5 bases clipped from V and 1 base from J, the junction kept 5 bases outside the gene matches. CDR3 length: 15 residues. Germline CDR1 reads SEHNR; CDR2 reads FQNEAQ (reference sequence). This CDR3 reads CASSPPGGGTDTQYF. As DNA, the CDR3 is TGTGCCAGCAGCCCTCCGGGAGGGGGCACAGATACGCAGTATTTT.

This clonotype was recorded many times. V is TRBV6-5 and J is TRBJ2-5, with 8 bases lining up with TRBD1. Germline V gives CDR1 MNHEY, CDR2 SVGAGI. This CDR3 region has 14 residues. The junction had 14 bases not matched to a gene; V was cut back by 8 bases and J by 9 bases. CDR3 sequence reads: CASGRTDRAFPQYF. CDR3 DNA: TGTGCCAGCGGCCGAACGGACAGGGCTTTTCCCCAGTACTTC.

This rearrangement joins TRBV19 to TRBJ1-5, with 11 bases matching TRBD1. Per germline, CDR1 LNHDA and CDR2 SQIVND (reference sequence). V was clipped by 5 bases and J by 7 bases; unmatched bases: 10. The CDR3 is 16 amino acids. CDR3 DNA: TGTGCCAGTAGTCGCTACGGACAGGGGGCGAGACAGCCCCAGCATTTT. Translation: CASSRYGQGARQPQHF.

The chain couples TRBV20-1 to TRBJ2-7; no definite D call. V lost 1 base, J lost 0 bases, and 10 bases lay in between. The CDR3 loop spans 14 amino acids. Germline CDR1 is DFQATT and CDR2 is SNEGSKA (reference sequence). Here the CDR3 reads CSARVGRSSYEQYF. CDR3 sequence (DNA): TGCAGTGCTAGAGTGGGCAGGAGCTCCTACGAGCAGTACTTC.

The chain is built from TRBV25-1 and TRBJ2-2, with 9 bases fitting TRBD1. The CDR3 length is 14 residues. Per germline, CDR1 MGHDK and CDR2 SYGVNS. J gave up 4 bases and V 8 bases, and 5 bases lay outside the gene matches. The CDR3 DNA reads TGTGCCAGCGGTGGGACAGGGAGCACCGGGGAGCTGTTTTTT. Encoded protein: CASGGTGSTGELFF.

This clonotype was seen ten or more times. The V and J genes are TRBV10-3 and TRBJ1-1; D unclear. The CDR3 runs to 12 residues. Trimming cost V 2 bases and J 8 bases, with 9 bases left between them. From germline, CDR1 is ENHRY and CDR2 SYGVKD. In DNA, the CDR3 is TGTGCCATCAGTGAGAGGGAAGGGGAAGCTTTCTTT. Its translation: CAISEREGEAFF.

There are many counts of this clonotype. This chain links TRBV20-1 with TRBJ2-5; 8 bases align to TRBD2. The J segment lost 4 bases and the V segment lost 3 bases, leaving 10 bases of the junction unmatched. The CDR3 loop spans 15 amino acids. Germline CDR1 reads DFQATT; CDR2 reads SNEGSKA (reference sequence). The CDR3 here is CSARVLGTRSETQYF. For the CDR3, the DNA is TGCAGTGCTAGGGTACTCGGGACTAGATCAGAGACCCAGTACTTC.

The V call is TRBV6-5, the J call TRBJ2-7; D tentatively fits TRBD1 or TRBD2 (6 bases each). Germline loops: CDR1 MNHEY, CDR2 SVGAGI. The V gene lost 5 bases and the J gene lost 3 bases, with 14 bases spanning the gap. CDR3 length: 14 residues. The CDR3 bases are TGTGCCAGCAGTGAAGACGGGGGCTACTACGAGCAGTACTTC. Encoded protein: CASSEDGGYYEQYF.

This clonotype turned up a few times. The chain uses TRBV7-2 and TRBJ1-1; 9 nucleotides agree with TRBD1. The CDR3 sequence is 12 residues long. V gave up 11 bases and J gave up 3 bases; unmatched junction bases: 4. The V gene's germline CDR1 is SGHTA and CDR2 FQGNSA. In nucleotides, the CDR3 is TGTGCCCGCTGGACAGGGGACACTGAAGCTTTCTTT. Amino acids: CARWTGDTEAFF. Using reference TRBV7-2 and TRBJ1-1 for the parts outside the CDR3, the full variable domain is GAGVSQSPSNKVTEKGKDVELRCDPISGHTALYWYRQSLGQGLEFLIYFQGNSAPDKSGLPSDRFSAERTGGSVSTLTIQRTQQEDSAVYLCARWTGDTEAFFGQGTRLTVV.

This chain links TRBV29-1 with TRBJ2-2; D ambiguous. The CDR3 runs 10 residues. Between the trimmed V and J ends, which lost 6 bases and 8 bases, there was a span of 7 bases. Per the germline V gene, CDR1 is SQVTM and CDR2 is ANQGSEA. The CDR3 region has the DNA TGCAGCGTGTCGACAGGGGAGCTGTTTTTT. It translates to CSVSTGELFF.

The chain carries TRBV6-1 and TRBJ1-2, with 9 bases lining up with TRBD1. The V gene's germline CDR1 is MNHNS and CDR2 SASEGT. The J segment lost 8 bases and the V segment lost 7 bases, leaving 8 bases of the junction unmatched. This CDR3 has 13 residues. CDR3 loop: CASNRDRAWGYTF. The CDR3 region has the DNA TGTGCCAGCAACCGGGACAGGGCTTGGGGCTACACCTTC.

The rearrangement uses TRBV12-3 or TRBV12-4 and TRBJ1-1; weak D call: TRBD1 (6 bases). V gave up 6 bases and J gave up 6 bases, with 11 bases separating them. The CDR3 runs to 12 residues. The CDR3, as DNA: TGTGCCAGCAGGCGGGGGGCACCTGAAGCTTTCTTT. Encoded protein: CASRRGAPEAFF.